The T cell receptor beta chain under discussion was sequenced for a study of blood T cell repertoires in COVID-19. Sequenced by immunoSEQ multiplex PCR; TCRdb stores in-frame clones only, minus some. The data show about 260,000 clones, about 87% seen once. The ends lost 5 bases at V and 8 bases at J; junction bases unmatched: 8. Germline loops: CDR1 PRHDT, CDR2 FYEKMQ (reference sequence). This CDR3 has 13 amino acids. Input material: peripheral blood. This chain links TRBV13 with TRBJ1-1; 7 bases match TRBD1. The TCR originated in a woman between 40 and 50 years old with acute or convalescent COVID-19. The CDR3 DNA reads TGTGCCAGCAGCCCCGATGGGACAGACGAAGCTTTCTTT. Translation: CASSPDGTDEAFF.